The 17 T cell receptor beta chains in this list originate from one sample, sequenced in a study of T cell repertoires in cytomegalovirus infection. No antigens are known for them. Using its own MiXCR run on the reads, TCRdb lists one record per CDR3 protein. The sample holds around 100,000 distinct CDR3 sequences, 30% seen once. Sequenced here: CD8+ T cells from cultured PBMCs, sampled from culture after CMV antigen stimulation. These receptor sequences come from a human donor in good health (CMV status not recorded). Some clones in this sample may be carry-over from other donors' samples.

In its sample, this clonotype was seen once. The chain employs TRBV4-1 and TRBJ2-3, with 12 bases that match TRBD2. This CDR3 contains 21 residues. The germline CDR1 and CDR2 sequences are MGHRA and YSYEKL. With 0 bases clipped from V and 1 base from J, the junction kept 14 bases outside the gene matches. The CDR3 is CASSQDGWRLAGALRTDTQYF. CDR3 nucleotides: TGCGCCAGCAGCCAAGATGGTTGGAGACTAGCGGGGGCCCTACGCACAGATACGCAGTATTTT.

The genes are TRBV6-5 and TRBJ2-7; TRBD2 is a possible D gene (6 bases). The CDR3 extends over 15 amino acids. V lost 2 bases, J lost 4 bases, and 15 bases lay in between. Germline V gene data show CDR1 as MNHEY and CDR2 as SVGAGI. In nucleotides, the CDR3 is TGTGCCAGCAGTTACGAACCGGGACTCCAGTACGAGCAGTACTTC. It specifies CASSYEPGLQYEQYF.

This sequence joins TRBV7-3 and TRBJ2-4, with TRBD2 matching 11 bases. Trimming at V came to 0 bases and at J to 0 bases, leaving 1 base not matched to a gene. This CDR3 comprises 17 residues. CDR1 and CDR2 from the germline V gene are SGHTA and FQGTGA. DNA of the CDR3: TGTGCCAGCAGCTTAACACTAGCGGGGGAAGCCAAAAACATTCAGTACTTC. Protein product: CASSLTLAGEAKNIQYF.

At least ten counts were recorded for this clonotype. The rearrangement uses TRBV7-2 and TRBJ2-7; TRBD2 aligns across 12 bases. V lost 3 bases, J lost 4 bases, and 4 bases stayed unmatched. Germline CDR1 SGHTA, CDR2 FQGNSA. This CDR3 contains 15 residues. The CDR3, as DNA: TGTGCCAGCAGCTTCCCCGGACTAGCGGGGTACGAGCAGTACTTC. Amino acid sequence: CASSFPGLAGYEQYF.

The V gene is TRBV12-3 or TRBV12-4, the J gene TRBJ1-5, with 7 bases aligning to TRBD1. CDR3 size: 15 residues. V trimming: 6 bases; J trimming: 0 bases; junction bases outside the gene matches: 5. CDR3 sequence reads: CASRSTGTSNQPQHF. In DNA form, the CDR3 reads TGTGCCAGCAGATCGACAGGGACTAGCAATCAGCCCCAGCATTTT.

This clonotype occurred a few times. The chain joins TRBV4-1 to TRBJ2-3; a possible D gene is TRBD1 (5 bases). There are 15 residues in the CDR3. The V end lost 6 bases, the J end lost 2 bases, and 15 bases lay between the germline ends. Germline CDR1 and CDR2: MGHRA and YSYEKL. For the CDR3, the DNA is TGCGCCAGCAGGGGCAAGGGGCGGACCACAGATACGCAGTATTTT. It yields the protein CASRGKGRTTDTQYF.

This chain links TRBV28 with TRBJ1-2; D not certain. Looked up from germline, CDR1 is MDHEN and CDR2 is SYDVKM. This CDR3 has 14 amino acids. The ends were cut back, 5 bases at V and 6 bases at J, with 16 bases in the middle. The CDR3 bases are TGTGCCAGCAGTCGCCTGTGGGAGTCCGATGGCTACACCTTC. Amino acid sequence: CASSRLWESDGYTF.

This clonotype was counted a single time. This chain connects TRBV20-1 to TRBJ2-3; D remains ambiguous. The CDR3 extends over 16 amino acids. Per the germline V gene, CDR1 is DFQATT and CDR2 is SNEGSKA (reference sequence). V was clipped by 1 base and J by 2 bases, with 16 bases between them. The CDR3 spells CSARGPQEILTDTQYF. The CDR3, as DNA: TGCAGTGCTAGAGGGCCGCAGGAGATCCTCACAGATACGCAGTATTTT.

This clonotype has only a few counts. The chain links TRBV6-1 to TRBJ1-5, with 10 bases aligning to TRBD1. The ends lost 3 bases at V and 4 bases at J; junction bases unmatched: 6. Germline lookup yields CDR1 MNHNS and CDR2 SASEGT. The length of the CDR3 is 16 residues. CDR3 DNA sequence: TGTGCCAGCAGTGACCTGATGGGACAGGGGAATCAGCCCCAGCATTTT. Encoded protein: CASSDLMGQGNQPQHF.

The chain employs TRBV5-1 and TRBJ2-7, with D unresolved. The V end lost 0 bases, the J end lost 0 bases, and 13 bases lay between the germline ends. Germline CDR1 SGHRS, CDR2 YFSETQ. The CDR3 runs to 16 residues. CDR3 DNA sequence: TGCGCCAGCAGCTTGGTGCAGCCGTCAACCTCCTACGAGCAGTACTTC. Its translation is CASSLVQPSTSYEQYF.

This rearrangement joins TRBV7-6 to TRBJ1-1, with D hard to call. From germline, CDR1 is SGHVS and CDR2 FNYEAQ. V was shortened by 1 base and J by 4 bases, with 10 bases between the two germline ends. This CDR3 has 14 residues. The CDR3 spells CASSLGGKGTEAFF. CDR3 DNA: TGTGCCAGCAGCTTAGGAGGGAAAGGCACTGAAGCTTTCTTT. The full variable domain, completed using reference TRBV7-6 and TRBJ1-1, is GAGVSQSPRYKVTKRGQDVALRCDPISGHVSLYWYRQALGQGPEFLTYFNYEAQQDKSGLPNDRFSAERPEGSISTLTIQRTEQRDSAMYRCASSLGGKGTEAFFGQGTRLTVV.

The genes are TRBV13 and TRBJ1-5; weak D call: TRBD1 (5 bases). The germline gives CDR1 PRHDT, CDR2 FYEKMQ (reference sequence). V lost 3 bases and J lost 3, with 12 bases in between. This CDR3 region has 15 residues. For the CDR3, the DNA is TGTGCCAGCAGCTTCAAAGGGGCAATCAATCAGCCCCAGCATTTT. It is translated as CASSFKGAINQPQHF.

This clonotype occurred a few times. This rearrangement joins TRBV20-1 to TRBJ1-4; 10 nucleotides line up with TRBD1. With 0 bases clipped from V and 5 bases from J, the junction kept 3 bases outside the gene matches. Germline CDR1 reads DFQATT; CDR2 reads SNEGSKA (reference sequence). The CDR3 length is 15 residues. The CDR3 is CSARDPGQGNEKLFF. The CDR3 DNA is TGCAGTGCTAGAGATCCGGGACAGGGGAATGAAAAACTGTTTTTT.

This clonotype was seen a few times. V gene TRBV12-3 or TRBV12-4 combines with J gene TRBJ1-4; possible D gene TRBD1, 5 bases. This CDR3 contains 23 residues. V lost 7 bases and J 0 bases, leaving 36 bases between the germline ends. The DNA for the CDR3 is TGTGCCAGCACAAACGTGGGGGACCCAATACTTTCACAAGAGGAAACAACTAATGAAAAACTGTTTTTT. As protein: CASTNVGDPILSQEETTNEKLFF.

V is TRBV6-1 and J is TRBJ1-4; possible D gene TRBD1, 6 bases. The CDR3 loop spans 15 amino acids. Germline CDR1 and CDR2: MNHNS and SASEGT. Trimming removed 5 bases at V and 7 bases at J, with 17 bases between. The CDR3 DNA sequence: TGTGCCAGCAGTTACCTGGGACAATTGGGTGAAAAACTGTTTTTT. Translated, it gives CASSYLGQLGEKLFF.

The chain recombines TRBV6-5 with TRBJ2-2, with D uncertain. Trimming took 0 bases from V and 1 from J, leaving 6 bases between them. Germline V lookup: CDR1 MNHEY, CDR2 SVGAGI. There are 15 residues in the CDR3. CDR3 nucleotide sequence: TGTGCCAGCAGTTACTCGACGTTGAACACCGGGGAGCTGTTTTTT. Its protein product is CASSYSTLNTGELFF.

This chain connects TRBV15 to TRBJ2-1; no definite D call. Germline V gene lookup returns CDR1 LNHNV and CDR2 YYDKDF (reference sequence). The CDR3 loop spans 12 amino acids. V gave up 1 base and J gave up 8 bases, with 6 bases separating them. Written as DNA, the CDR3 is TGTGCCACCAGCAGAGTGGCGGATGAGCAGTTCTTC. Its translation: CATSRVADEQFF.